Included here is one T cell receptor (beta chain) sequence, with context. In its sample, this clone was seen once. Its antigen has not been determined. No qualities accompany the bases; no much larger clone lies one base away. The sample originates from a study of blood T cell repertoires in COVID-19 (dated by TCRdb to 2018 to 2021). General notes on the study: Collaborator samples came from the United States, Italy and Spain and covered acute and convalescent phases of COVID-19. Where available, HLA class I and class II types were taken from metadata supplied by the sample provider and were not determined by assay-based typing. The repertoires were released in a freely available public database meant as a resource for research on the immune response to SARS-CoV-2. Samples were obtained from the ongoing ImmuneRACE study (first 160 participants) and from 1,200 or so subjects provided by 6 global collaborators. The sample metadata nearly always contained a de-identified subject ID, COVID-19 status, age in years and sex. Deeply sampled blood TCRbeta repertoires from subjects exposed to, actively infected with, or recovered from COVID-19 were included in the dataset. The prospective study material was composed of cDNA or gDNA derived from T cells, B-cell-depleted T cells, or PBMCs. What the study reported, not specific to this receptor: The quantity of clinical and demographic metadata differed by source and by participant and was supplied without curation.

The CDR3 has 18 amino acids, counting the end cysteine and phenylalanine. The CDR3 DNA has 54 bases and is translated from base 1. V loses 0 bases, J loses 2 bases, and the germline ends lie 18 bases apart. CDR1 and CDR2 are drawn from the germline V gene: SGHRS, YFSETQ. Whole blood was collected in K2EDTA tubes by collaborating institutions according to the institutions' own protocols. For TCRbeta analysis, collaborator samples were shipped as frozen whole blood, as isolated PBMCs, or as DNA extracted from either sample type. TCRbeta CDR3 regions were amplified from genomic DNA by means of the immunoSEQ Assay, a bias-controlled multiplex PCR. Processing in the source paper ran as follows. Within the assay, amplification of reference gene primers was used to estimate how many nucleated cells each sample contained. To quantify the absolute abundance of each unique TCRbeta CDR3 rearrangement, sequence reads were collapsed and filtered. For each sample, productive Simpson clonality was calculated by taking the square root of Simpson's diversity index across productive rearrangements. Not all clones reach the TCRdb copy of this immuneACCESS table, which keeps in-frame sequences only. Checked studies attribute under half of the gap to unresolved V genes and leave the rest unexplained. That table supplies the V and J calls and clone size; D and trimming were determined from the DNA. For this sample there are about 310,000 clones; around 87% appear just once. The ten largest clones capture 1% of the sample.

The sequence joins TRBV5-1 to TRBJ2-1; no D gene is confidently identified. Sequencing used peripheral blood. This clonotype was sampled from a man aged 50-60 years with active or convalescent COVID-19. Read as DNA, the sequence is TGCGCCAGCAGCTTGGTTGCGTCTACCGAATTCACCTACAATGAGCAGTTCTTC. It is translated as CASSLVASTEFTYNEQFF.